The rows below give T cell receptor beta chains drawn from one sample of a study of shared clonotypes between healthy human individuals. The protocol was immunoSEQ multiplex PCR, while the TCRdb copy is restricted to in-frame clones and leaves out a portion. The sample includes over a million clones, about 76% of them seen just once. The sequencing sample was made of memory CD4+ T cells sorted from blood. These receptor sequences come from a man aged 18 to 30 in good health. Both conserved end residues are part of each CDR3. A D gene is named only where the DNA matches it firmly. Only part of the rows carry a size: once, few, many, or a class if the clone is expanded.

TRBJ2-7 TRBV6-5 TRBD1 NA CASTVTGGPSYEQYF TGTGCCAGCACCGTGACAGGGGGACCCTCCTACGAGCAGTACTTC
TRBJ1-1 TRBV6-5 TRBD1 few CATYIGTGNTEAFF TGTGCCACCTACATAGGGACAGGGAACACTGAAGCTTTCTTT
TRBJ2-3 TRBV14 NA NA CASSQDPVGTQYF TGTGCCAGCAGCCAAGATCCCGTGGGTACGCAGTATTTT
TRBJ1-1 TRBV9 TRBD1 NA CASSVGPGQGVEAFF TGTGCCAGCAGCGTAGGTCCGGGACAGGGGGTAGAAGCTTTCTTT
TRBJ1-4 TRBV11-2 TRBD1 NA CASSPGGAFEKLFF TGTGCCAGCAGCCCAGGGGGGGCATTCGAAAAACTGTTTTTT
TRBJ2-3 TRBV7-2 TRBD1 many CASSLGTGFTDTQYF TGTGCCAGCAGCTTAGGGACAGGTTTCACAGATACGCAGTATTTT
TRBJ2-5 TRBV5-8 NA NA CASSLGRQETQYF TGTGCCAGCAGCTTGGGACGGCAAGAGACCCAGTACTTC
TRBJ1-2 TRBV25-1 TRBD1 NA CASSDRSGTGIYGYTF TGTGCCAGCAGTGACCGCTCCGGGACAGGGATCTATGGCTACACCTTC
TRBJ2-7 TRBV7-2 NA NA CASSLKSRGAGEQYF TGTGCCAGCAGCTTAAAAAGTCGGGGGGCTGGCGAGCAGTACTTC
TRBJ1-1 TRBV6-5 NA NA CASSGTVRNTEAFF TGTGCCAGCAGTGGGACTGTTCGGAACACTGAAGCTTTCTTT
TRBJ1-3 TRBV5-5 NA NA CASSLGIRGWGDGNTIYF TGTGCCAGCAGCTTGGGGATAAGAGGTTGGGGCGATGGAAACACCATATATTTT
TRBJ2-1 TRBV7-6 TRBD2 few CASSSGRGMDEQFF TGTGCCAGCAGCTCCGGGAGGGGGATGGATGAGCAGTTCTTC
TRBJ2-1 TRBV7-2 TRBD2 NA CASSLLGLAGGNEQFF TGTGCCAGCAGCTTGCTCGGACTAGCGGGAGGCAATGAGCAGTTCTTC
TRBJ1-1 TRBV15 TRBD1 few CATSRDLDRGAFF TGTGCCACCAGCAGAGATCTGGACAGGGGAGCTTTCTTT
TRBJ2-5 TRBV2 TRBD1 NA CASSRQGQETQYF TGTGCCAGCAGTCGACAGGGTCAAGAGACCCAGTACTTC
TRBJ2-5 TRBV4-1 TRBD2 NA CASSQGGGASKETQYF TGCGCCAGCAGCCAAGGGGGAGGGGCTTCAAAAGAGACCCAGTACTTC
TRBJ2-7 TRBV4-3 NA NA CASSREPGPSYEQYF TGCGCCAGCAGCCGGGAACCGGGACCCTCCTACGAGCAGTACTTC
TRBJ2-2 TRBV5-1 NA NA CASSPGDTGELFF TGCGCCAGCAGCCCAGGGGATACCGGGGAGCTGTTTTTT
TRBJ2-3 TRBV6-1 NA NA CAHAVSGYTDTQYF TGTGCCCATGCGGTAAGCGGATACACAGATACGCAGTATTTT
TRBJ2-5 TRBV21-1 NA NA CASSRRAAGEETQYF TGTGCCAGCAGCCGACGTGCGGCGGGAGAGGAGACCCAGTACTTC
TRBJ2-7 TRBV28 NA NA CASSAPHRAGGEQYF TGTGCCAGCAGTGCCCCCCACAGGGCCGGCGGCGAGCAGTACTTC
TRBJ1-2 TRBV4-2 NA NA CASSQEGSGRYGYTF TGTGCCAGCAGCCAAGAGGGCTCGGGAAGGTATGGCTACACCTTC
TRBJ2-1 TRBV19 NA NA CASSIDASSYNEQFF TGTGCCAGTAGTATTGATGCTAGCTCCTACAATGAGCAGTTCTTC
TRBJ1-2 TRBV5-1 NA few CASSLGQARGDGYTF TGCGCCAGCAGCTTAGGACAAGCCCGGGGGGATGGCTACACCTTC
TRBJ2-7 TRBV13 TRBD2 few CASSPLAGGRVYEQYF TGTGCCAGCAGCCCCCTAGCGGGAGGAAGGGTTTACGAGCAGTACTTC
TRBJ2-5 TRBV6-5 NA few CASSFRSQTQYF TGTGCCAGCAGTTTCCGGTCCCAGACCCAGTACTTC
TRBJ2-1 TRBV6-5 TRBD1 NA CASSRTGRNEQFF TGTGCCAGCAGTCGGACAGGCCGTAATGAGCAGTTCTTC
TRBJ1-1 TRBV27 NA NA CASRSRQAMNTEAFF TGTGCCAGCAGAAGCCGACAGGCTATGAACACTGAAGCTTTCTTT
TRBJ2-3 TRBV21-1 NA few CASSKGSSSTDTQYF TGTGCCAGCAGCAAAGGAAGTTCTAGCACAGATACGCAGTATTTT
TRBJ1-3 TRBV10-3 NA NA CAISEGQLVGNTIYF TGTGCCATCAGTGAAGGACAGTTGGTTGGAAACACCATATATTTT
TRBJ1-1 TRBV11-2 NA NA CASSLRPIEAFF TGTGCCAGCAGCTTACGACCCATTGAAGCTTTCTTT
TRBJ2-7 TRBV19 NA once CASIGPCEQYF TGTGCCAGTATTGGGCCCTGCGAGCAGTACTTC
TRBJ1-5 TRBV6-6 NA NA CASSYSKDQPQHF TGTGCCAGCAGTTACTCGAAGGATCAGCCCCAGCATTTT
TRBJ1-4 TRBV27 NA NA CASTTRGNEKLFF TGTGCCAGCACCACACGGGGAAATGAAAAACTGTTTTTT
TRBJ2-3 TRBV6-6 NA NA CASSYPPGGTDTQYF TGTGCCAGCAGTTACCCTCCGGGGGGCACAGATACGCAGTATTTT
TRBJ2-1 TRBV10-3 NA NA CAIGGGGIHINEQFF TGTGCCATCGGAGGGGGAGGAATCCATATCAATGAGCAGTTCTTC